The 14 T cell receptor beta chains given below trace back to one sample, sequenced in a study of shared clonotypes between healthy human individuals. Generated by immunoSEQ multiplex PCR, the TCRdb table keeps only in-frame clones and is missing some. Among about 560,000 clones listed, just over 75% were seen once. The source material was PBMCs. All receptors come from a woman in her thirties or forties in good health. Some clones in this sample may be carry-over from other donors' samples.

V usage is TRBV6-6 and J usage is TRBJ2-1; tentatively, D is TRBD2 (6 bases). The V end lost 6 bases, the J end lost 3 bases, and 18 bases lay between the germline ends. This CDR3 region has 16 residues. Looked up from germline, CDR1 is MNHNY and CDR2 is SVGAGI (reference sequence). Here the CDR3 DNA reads TGTGCCAGCAGATCACAACCGGGACTGAACTACAATGAGCAGTTCTTC. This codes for CASRSQPGLNYNEQFF.

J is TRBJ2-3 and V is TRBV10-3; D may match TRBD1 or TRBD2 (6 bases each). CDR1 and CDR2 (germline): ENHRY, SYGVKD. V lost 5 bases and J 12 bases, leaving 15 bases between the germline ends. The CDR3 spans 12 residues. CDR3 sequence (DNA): TGTGCCATCAGTCCGTTGGGGGGCACCCAGTATTTT. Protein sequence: CAISPLGGTQYF.

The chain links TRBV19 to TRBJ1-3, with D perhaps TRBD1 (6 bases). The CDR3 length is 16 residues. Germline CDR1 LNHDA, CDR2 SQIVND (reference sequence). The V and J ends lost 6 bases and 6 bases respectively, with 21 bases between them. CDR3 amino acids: CASSPTGISPENTIYF. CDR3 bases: TGTGCCAGTAGCCCTACAGGGATCAGTCCGGAAAACACCATATATTTT.

The CDR3: CASSISHPYEQYF. CDR3 nucleotides: TGTGCCAGTAGTATCTCCCATCCCTACGAGCAGTACTTC. The chain combines TRBV19 with TRBJ2-7; D is unclear. Germline assignment: CDR1 LNHDA and CDR2 SQIVND (reference sequence). The CDR3 loop spans 13 amino acids. V lost 3 bases, J lost 2 bases, and 8 bases lay in between.

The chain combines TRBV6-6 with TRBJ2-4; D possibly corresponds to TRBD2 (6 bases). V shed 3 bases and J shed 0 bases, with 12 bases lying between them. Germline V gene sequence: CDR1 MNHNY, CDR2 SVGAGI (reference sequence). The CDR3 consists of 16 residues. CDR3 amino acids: CASSYGWGEAKNIQYF. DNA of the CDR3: TGTGCCAGCAGTTATGGGTGGGGGGAAGCCAAAAACATTCAGTACTTC.

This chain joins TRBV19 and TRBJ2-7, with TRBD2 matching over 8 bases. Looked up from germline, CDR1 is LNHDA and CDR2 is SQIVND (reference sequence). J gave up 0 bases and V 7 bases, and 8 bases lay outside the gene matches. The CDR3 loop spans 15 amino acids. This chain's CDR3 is CASNPSGSHSYEQYF. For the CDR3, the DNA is TGTGCCAGTAACCCAAGCGGGAGCCACTCCTACGAGCAGTACTTC.

The CDR3 region is CASSPTSGRTGELFF. The CDR3 coding sequence is TGCGCCAGCAGCCCGACTAGCGGGCGGACCGGGGAGCTGTTTTTT. This rearrangement joins TRBV4-3 to TRBJ2-2; 10 nucleotides align to TRBD2. From germline, CDR1 is LGHNA and CDR2 YSLEER. The trim removed 4 bases at V and 5 bases at J, leaving 4 bases unmatched. CDR3 length equals 15 residues.

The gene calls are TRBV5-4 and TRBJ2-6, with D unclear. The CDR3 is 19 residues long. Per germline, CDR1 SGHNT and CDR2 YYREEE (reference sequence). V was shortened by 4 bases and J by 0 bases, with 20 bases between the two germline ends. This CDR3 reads CASSPAAGRLSSGANVLTF. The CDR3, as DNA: TGTGCCAGCAGCCCGGCCGCTGGCAGGTTAAGCTCTGGGGCCAACGTCCTGACTTTC.

CDR3 bases: TGTGCCAGCAGCCCCCTGAGGGCTTACAATGAGCAGTTCTTC. The encoded protein is CASSPLRAYNEQFF. V usage is TRBV9 and J usage is TRBJ2-1; tentatively, D is TRBD2 (5 bases). The V and J ends lost 4 bases and 4 bases respectively, with 12 bases between them. CDR1 and CDR2 (germline): SGDLS, YYNGEE. The CDR3 is 14 residues long.

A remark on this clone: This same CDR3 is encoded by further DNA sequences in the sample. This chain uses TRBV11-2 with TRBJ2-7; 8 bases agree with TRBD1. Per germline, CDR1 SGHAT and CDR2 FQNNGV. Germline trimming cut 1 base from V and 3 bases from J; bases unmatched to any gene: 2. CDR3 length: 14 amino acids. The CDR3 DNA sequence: TGTGCCAGCAGCTTAGGACAGGGGCTCTACGAGCAGTACTTC. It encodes CASSLGQGLYEQYF. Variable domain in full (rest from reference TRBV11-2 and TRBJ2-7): EAGVAQSPRYKIIEKRQSVAFWCNPISGHATLYWYQQILGQGPKLLIQFQNNGVVDDSQLPKDRFSAERLKGVDSTLKIQPAKLEDSAVYLCASSLGQGLYEQYFGPGTRLTVT.

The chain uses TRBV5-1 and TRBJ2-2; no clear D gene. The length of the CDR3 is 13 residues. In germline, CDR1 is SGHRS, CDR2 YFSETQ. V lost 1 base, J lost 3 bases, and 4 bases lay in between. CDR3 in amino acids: CASSLSDTGELFF. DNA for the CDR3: TGCGCCAGCAGCTTGTCTGACACCGGGGAGCTGTTTTTT.

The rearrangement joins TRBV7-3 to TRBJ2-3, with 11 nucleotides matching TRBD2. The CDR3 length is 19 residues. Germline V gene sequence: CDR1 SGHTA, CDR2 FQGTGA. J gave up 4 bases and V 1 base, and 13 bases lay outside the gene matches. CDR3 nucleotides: TGTGCCAGCAGCTTAAGACCTCCGGGGCTAGCGGGAGGTCCAGATACGCAGTATTTT. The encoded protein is CASSLRPPGLAGGPDTQYF.

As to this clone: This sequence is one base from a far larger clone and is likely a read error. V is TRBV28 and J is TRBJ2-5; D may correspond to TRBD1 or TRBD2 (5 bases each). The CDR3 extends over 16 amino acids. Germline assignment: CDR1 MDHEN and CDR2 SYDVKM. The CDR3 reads CAGSVSVGEWGETQYF. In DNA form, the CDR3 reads TGTGCCGGCAGTGTCAGTGTGGGGGAGTGGGGGGAGACCCAGTACTTC.

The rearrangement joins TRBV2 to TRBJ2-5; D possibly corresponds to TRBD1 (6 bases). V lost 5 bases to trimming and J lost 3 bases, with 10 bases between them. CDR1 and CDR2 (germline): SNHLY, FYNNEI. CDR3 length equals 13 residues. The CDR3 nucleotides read TGTGCCAGCAGTTGGGACACGAAAGAGACCCAGTACTTC. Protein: CASSWDTKETQYF. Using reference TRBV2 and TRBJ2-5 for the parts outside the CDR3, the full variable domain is EPEVTQTPSHQVTQMGQEVILRCVPISNHLYFYWYRQILGQKVEFLVSFYNNEISEKSEIFDDQFSVERPDGSNFTLKIRSTKLEDSAMYFCASSWDTKETQYFGPGTRLLVL.